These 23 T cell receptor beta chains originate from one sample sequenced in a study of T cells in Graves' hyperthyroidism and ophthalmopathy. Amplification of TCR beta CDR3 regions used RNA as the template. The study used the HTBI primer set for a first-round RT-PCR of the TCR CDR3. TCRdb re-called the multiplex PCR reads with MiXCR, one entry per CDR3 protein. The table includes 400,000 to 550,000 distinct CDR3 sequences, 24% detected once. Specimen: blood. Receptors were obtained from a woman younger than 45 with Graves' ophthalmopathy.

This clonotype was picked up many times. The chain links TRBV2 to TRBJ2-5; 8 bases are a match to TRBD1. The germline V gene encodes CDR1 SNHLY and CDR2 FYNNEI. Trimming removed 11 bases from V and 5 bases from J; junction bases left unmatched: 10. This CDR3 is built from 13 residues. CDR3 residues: CASRTGFGETQYF. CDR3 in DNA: TGTGCCTCCCGGACAGGGTTTGGGGAGACCCAGTACTTC.

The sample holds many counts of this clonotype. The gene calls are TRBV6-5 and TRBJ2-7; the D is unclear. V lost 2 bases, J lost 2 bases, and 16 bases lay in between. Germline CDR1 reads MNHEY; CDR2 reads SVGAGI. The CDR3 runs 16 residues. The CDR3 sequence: CASSYGRPENTYEQYF. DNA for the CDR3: TGTGCCAGCAGTTACGGCAGGCCCGAAAATACCTACGAGCAGTACTTC.

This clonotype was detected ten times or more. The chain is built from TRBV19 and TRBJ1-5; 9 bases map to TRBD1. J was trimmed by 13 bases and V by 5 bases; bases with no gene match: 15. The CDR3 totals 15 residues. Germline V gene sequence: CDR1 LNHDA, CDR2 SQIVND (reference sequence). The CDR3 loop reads CASSYPGTGIMIQHF. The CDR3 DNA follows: TGTGCCAGTAGTTACCCCGGGACAGGGATTATGATTCAGCATTTT.

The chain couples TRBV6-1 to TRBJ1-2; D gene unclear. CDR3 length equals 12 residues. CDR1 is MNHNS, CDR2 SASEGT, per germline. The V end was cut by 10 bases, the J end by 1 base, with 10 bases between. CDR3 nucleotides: TGTGCCACTCACCGGATTAACTATGGCTACACCTTC. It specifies CATHRINYGYTF.

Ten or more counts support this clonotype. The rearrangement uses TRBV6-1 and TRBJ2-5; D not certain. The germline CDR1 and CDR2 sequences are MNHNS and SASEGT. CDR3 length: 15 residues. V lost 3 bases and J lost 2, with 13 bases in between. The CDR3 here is CASSEMPGDQETQYF. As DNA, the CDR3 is TGTGCCAGCAGTGAGATGCCTGGGGATCAAGAGACCCAGTACTTC.

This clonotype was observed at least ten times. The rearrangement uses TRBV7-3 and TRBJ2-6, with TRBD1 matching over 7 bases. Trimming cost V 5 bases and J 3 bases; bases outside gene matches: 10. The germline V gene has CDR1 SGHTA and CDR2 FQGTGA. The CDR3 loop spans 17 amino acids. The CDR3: CASSGITGEGGANVLTF. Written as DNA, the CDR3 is TGTGCCAGCAGCGGGATTACAGGGGAAGGTGGGGCCAACGTCCTGACTTTC.

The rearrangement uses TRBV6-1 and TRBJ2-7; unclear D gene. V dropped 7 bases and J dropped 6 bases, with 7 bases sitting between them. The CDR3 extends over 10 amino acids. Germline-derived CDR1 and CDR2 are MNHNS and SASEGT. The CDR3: CASTSGEQYF. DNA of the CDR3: TGTGCCAGCACGAGTGGCGAGCAGTACTTC.

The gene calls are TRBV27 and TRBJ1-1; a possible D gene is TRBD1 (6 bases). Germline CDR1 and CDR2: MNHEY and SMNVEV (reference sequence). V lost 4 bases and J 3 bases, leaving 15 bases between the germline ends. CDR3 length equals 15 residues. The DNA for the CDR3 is TGTGCCAGCAGTTACTCCCGGGGGGCGGACACTGAAGCTTTCTTT. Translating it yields CASSYSRGADTEAFF.

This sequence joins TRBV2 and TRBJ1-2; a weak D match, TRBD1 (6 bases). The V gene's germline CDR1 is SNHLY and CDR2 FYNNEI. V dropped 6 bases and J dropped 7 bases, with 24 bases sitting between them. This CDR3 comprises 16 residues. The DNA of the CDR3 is TGTGCCAGCAGCGAATTTGTAACAGGGAATGTTGGTGGCTACACCTTC. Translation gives CASSEFVTGNVGGYTF.

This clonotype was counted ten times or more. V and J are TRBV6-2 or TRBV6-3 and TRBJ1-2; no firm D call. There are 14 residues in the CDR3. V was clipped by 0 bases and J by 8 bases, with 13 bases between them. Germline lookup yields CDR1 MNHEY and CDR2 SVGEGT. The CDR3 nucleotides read TGTGCCAGCAGTTACTCGGGGAAATCGTCCGGCTACACCTTC. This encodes CASSYSGKSSGYTF.

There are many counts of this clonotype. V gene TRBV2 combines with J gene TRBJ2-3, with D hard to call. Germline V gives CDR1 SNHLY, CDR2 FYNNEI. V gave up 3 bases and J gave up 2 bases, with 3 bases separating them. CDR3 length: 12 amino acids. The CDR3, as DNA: TGTGCCAGCAGTGACTTCACAGATACGCAGTATTTT. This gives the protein CASSDFTDTQYF.

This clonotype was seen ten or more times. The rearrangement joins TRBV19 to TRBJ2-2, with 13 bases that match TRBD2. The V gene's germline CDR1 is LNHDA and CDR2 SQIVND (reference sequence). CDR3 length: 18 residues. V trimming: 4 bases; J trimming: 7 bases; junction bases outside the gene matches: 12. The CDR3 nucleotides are TGTGCCAGTAGTACACTGGGACTAGCGGGGCGTGACGGCGGGGAGCTGTTTTTT. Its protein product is CASSTLGLAGRDGGELFF.

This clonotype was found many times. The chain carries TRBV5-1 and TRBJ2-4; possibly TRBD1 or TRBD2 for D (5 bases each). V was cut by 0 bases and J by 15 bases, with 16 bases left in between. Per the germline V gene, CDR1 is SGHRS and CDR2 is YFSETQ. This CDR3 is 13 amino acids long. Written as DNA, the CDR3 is TGCGCCAGCAGCTTGGGGGACCCCACCCTCCTGTACTTC. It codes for CASSLGDPTLLYF. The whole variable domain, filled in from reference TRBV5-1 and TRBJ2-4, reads KAGVTQTPRYLIKTRGQQVTLSCSPISGHRSVSWYQQTPGQGLQFLFEYFSETQRNKGNFPGRFSGRQFSNSRSEMNVSTLELGDSALYLCASSLGDPTLLYFGAGTRLSVL.

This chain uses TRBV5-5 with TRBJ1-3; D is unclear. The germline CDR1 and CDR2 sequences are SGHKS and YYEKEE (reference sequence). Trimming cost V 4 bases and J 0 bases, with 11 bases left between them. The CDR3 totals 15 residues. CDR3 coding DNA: TGTGCCAGCAGCCTTGGACGGACCTCTGGAAACACCATATATTTT. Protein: CASSLGRTSGNTIYF.

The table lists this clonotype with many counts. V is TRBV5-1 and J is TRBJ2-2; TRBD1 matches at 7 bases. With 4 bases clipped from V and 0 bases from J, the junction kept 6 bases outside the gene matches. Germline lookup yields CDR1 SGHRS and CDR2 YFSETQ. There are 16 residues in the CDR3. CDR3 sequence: CASSPWGQTNTGELFF. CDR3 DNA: TGCGCCAGCAGCCCCTGGGGACAGACGAACACCGGGGAGCTGTTTTTT.

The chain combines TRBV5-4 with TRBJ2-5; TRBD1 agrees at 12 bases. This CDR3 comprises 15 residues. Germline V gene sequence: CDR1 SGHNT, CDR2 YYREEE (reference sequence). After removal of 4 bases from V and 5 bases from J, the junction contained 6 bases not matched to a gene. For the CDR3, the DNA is TGTGCCAGCAGCGCGGGACAGGGGGCCTGGGAGACCCAGTACTTC. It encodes CASSAGQGAWETQYF.

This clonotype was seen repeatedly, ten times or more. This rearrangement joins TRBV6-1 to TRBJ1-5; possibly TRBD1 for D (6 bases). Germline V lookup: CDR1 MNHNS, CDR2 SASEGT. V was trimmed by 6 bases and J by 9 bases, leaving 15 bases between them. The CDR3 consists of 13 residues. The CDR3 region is CASRRRRGGPQHF. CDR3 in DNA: TGTGCCAGCAGGCGCCGAAGGGGGGGGCCCCAGCATTTT.

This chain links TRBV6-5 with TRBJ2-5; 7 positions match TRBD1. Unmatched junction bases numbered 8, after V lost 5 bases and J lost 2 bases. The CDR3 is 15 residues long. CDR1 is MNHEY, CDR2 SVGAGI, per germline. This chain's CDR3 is CASSNTGATQETQYF. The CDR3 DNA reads TGTGCCAGCAGTAACACAGGGGCAACTCAAGAGACCCAGTACTTC.

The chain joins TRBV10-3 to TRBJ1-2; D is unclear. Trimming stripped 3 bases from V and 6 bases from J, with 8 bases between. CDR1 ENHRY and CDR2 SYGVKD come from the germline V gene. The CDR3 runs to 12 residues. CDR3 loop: CAISDGPHGYTF. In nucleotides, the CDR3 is TGTGCCATCAGTGACGGGCCCCATGGCTACACCTTC.

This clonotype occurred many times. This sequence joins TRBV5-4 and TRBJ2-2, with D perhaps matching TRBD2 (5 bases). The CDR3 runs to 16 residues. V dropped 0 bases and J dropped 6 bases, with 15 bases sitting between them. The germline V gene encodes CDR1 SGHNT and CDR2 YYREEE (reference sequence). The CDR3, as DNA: TGTGCCAGCAGCTTGGGGCCGAGGGCGTGGGCCGGGGAGCTGTTTTTT. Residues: CASSLGPRAWAGELFF.

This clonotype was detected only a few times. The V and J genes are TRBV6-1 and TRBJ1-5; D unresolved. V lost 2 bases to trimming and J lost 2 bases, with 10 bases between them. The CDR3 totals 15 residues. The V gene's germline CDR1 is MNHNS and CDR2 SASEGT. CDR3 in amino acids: CASSENGVGNQPQHF. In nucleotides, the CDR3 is TGTGCCAGCAGTGAAAACGGGGTGGGCAATCAGCCCCAGCATTTT.

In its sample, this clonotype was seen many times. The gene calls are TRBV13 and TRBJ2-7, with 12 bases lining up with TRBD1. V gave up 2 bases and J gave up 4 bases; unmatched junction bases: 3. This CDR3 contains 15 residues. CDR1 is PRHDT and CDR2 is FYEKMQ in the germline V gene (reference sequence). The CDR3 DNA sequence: TGTGCCAGCAGCTTACCGGGACAGGGGGCATACGAGCAGTACTTC. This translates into CASSLPGQGAYEQYF.

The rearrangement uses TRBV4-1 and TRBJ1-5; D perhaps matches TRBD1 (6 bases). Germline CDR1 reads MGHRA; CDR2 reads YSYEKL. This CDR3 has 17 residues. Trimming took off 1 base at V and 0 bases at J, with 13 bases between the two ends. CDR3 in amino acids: CASSQGRGRGSNQPQHF. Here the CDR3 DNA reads TGCGCCAGCAGCCAAGGCAGGGGACGGGGTAGCAATCAGCCCCAGCATTTT.